This T cell receptor (beta chain) emerged from a study of low-dose radiotherapy and immunotherapy resistance in tumors. Across the whole study: Patients were on oral aspirin 300 mg taken daily for four cycles from cycle 1 day 1.

This CDR3 has 15 amino acids. CDR1 SGHVS and CDR2 FQNEAQ come from the germline V gene. Between the trimmed V and J ends, which lost 1 base and 8 bases, there was a span of 12 bases. Alpha- and beta-chain coverage of first-strand cDNA came from TRAV- and TRBV-specific primers. TCR amplification involved approximately 20 PCR cycles with a constant-region primer and V-primer adapter. TCRdb re-analysed the reads in MiXCR, keeping a single row per CDR3 protein. The top ten hold around 5.9% of the sample, which has roughly 16,000 distinct CDR3 sequences, about 71% seen once. Along with nivolumab and ipilimumab, donors received aspirin, low-dose cyclophosphamide and low-dose radiotherapy.

This receptor was identified in a human donor with advanced metastatic prostate, ovarian, gallbladder or colorectal cancer (not recorded which). This table probably holds off-target reads from a library built for another chain. The chain joins TRBV7-8 to TRBJ1-6; a possible D gene is TRBD1 (6 bases). The CDR3 region has the DNA TGTGCCAGCAGCTTAGGAGGCAGGGGATATTCACCCCTCCACTTT. Amino acid sequence: CASSLGGRGYSPLHF.